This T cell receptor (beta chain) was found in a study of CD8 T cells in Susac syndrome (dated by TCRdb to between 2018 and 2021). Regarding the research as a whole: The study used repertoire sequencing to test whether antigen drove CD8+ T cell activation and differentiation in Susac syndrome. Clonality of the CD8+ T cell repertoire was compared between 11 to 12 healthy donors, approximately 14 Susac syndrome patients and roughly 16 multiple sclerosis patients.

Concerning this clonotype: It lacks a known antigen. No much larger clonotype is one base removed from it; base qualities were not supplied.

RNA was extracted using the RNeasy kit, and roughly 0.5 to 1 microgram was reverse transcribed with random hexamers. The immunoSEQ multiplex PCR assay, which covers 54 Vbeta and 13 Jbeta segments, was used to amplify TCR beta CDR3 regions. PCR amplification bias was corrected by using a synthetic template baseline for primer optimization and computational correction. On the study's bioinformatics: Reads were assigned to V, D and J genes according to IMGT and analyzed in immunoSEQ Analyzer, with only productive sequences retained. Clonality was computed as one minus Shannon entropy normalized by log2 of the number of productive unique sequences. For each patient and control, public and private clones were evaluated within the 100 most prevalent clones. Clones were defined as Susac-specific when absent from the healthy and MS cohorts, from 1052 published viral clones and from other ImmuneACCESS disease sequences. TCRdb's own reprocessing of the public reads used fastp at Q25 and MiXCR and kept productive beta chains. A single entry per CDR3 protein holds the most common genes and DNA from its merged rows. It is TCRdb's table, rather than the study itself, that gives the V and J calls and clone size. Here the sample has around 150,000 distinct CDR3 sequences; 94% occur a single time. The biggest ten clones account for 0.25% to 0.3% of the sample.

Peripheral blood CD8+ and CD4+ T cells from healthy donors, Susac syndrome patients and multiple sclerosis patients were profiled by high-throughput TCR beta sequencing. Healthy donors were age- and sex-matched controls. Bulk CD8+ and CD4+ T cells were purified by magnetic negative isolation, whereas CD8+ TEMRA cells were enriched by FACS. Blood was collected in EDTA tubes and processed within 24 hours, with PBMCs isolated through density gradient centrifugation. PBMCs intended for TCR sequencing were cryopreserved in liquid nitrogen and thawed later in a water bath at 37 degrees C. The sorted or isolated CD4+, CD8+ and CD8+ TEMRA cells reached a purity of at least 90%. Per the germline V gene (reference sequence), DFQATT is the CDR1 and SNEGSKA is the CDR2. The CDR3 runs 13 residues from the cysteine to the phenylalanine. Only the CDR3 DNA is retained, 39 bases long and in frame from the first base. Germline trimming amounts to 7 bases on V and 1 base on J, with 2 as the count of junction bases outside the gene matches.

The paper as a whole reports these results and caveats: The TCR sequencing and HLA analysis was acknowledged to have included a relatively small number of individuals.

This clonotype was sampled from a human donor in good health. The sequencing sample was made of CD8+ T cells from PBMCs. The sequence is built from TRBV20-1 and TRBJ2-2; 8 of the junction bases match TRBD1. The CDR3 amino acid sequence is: CSGGQENTGELFF. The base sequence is TGCAGTGGGGGACAGGAGAACACCGGGGAGCTGTTTTTT.